Below are 12 T cell receptor beta chains sequenced from a single sample in a study of blood T cell repertoires in COVID-19. Some clones are missing from TCRdb's copy, which holds only in-frame ones; the method was immunoSEQ multiplex PCR. The repertoire includes approximately 300,000 clones, just under 90% of them detected once, and about 2% sits in the top ten. Sequenced input: peripheral blood. These receptors came from a woman between 25 and 40 years old with COVID-19, enrolled during active disease.

CDR3 amino acids: CASSFRTGFGYGYTF. The CDR3 DNA reads as TGTGCCAGCAGCTTCCGGACAGGGTTTGGCTATGGCTACACCTTC. The chain links TRBV6-5 to TRBJ1-2; 8 nucleotides agree with TRBD1. J gave up 4 bases and V 6 bases, and 10 bases lay outside the gene matches. The CDR3 extends over 15 amino acids. Germline V lookup: CDR1 MNHEY, CDR2 SVGAGI.

The chain carries TRBV4-1 and TRBJ1-1; 7 positions match TRBD1. Germline-derived CDR1 and CDR2 are MGHRA and YSYEKL. The V and J ends lost 0 bases and 6 bases, in that order; junction bases with no gene match: 16. The CDR3 has 18 amino acids. The CDR3 here is CASSQEDSGQAWGAEAFF. CDR3 nucleotide sequence: TGCGCCAGCAGCCAAGAGGATTCAGGACAGGCCTGGGGCGCTGAAGCTTTCTTT.

This clone appeared once. The chain recombines TRBV6-5 with TRBJ2-7, with D unresolved. Between the trimmed V and J ends, which lost 0 bases and 3 bases, there was a span of 9 bases. CDR1 and CDR2 (germline): MNHEY, SVGAGI. The CDR3 is made up of 14 amino acids. CDR3 loop: CASSYSDNRYEQYF. The CDR3 DNA is TGTGCCAGCAGTTACTCTGACAATCGCTACGAGCAGTACTTC.

The chain couples TRBV3-1 (or the pseudogene TRBV3-2) to TRBJ2-1, with 10 positions matching TRBD2. The ends lost 1 base at V and 9 bases at J; junction bases unmatched: 3. Germline-derived CDR1 and CDR2 are LGHDT and YNNKEL (reference sequence). The CDR3 spans 14 residues. CDR3 amino acids: CASSQGSGGGEQFF. The DNA of the CDR3 is TGTGCCAGCAGCCAAGGGAGCGGGGGGGGTGAGCAGTTCTTC.

V gene TRBV6-4 combines with J gene TRBJ1-4; D remains unclear. The V and J ends lost 0 bases and 0 bases respectively, with 5 bases between them. The CDR3 covers 15 residues. From germline, CDR1 is MRHNA and CDR2 SNTAGT. The CDR3 DNA reads as TGTGCCAGCAGTGACTCGACTGCAACTAATGAAAAACTGTTTTTT. It specifies CASSDSTATNEKLFF.

The chain employs TRBV6-2 or TRBV6-3 and TRBJ2-3, with 9 bases lining up with TRBD2. Unmatched junction bases numbered 12, after V lost 1 base and J lost 4 bases. This CDR3 has 18 amino acids. The germline CDR1 and CDR2 sequences are MNHEY and SVGEGT. CDR3 in DNA: TGTGCCAGCAGTTACTGGGCGGGGGGGCCGGAGATTGCAGATACGCAGTATTTT. Protein sequence: CASSYWAGGPEIADTQYF.

The CDR3 DNA sequence: TGTGCCAGCAGGCCAGCAAGGACAGGGGGCAGTGGCTACACCTTC. This sequence encodes CASRPARTGGSGYTF. This chain connects TRBV7-9 to TRBJ1-2, with 11 bases identical to TRBD1. V lost 6 bases and J lost 7; bases outside the gene matches: 10. Germline assignment: CDR1 SEHNR and CDR2 FQNEAQ (reference sequence). This CDR3 is built from 15 residues.

V and J are TRBV12-3 or TRBV12-4 and TRBJ2-3; 7 bases are a match to TRBD2. The CDR3 covers 13 residues. V lost 7 bases and J lost 1; bases outside the gene matches: 2. The chain's CDR3 is CASNSGGTDTQYF. For the CDR3, the DNA is TGTGCCAGCAACAGCGGGGGCACAGATACGCAGTATTTT.

The chain is built from TRBV6-6 and TRBJ2-4, with a tentative D call TRBD2 (7 bases). CDR3 length: 16 residues. The V and J ends lost 3 bases and 0 bases respectively, with 12 bases between them. Germline CDR1 MNHNY, CDR2 SVGAGI (reference sequence). CDR3 residues: CASSYFGGLAKNIQYF. The CDR3 DNA is TGTGCCAGCAGTTATTTCGGGGGGCTAGCCAAAAACATTCAGTACTTC.

The CDR3 sequence is CASSYDRGTLNTEAFF. The CDR3 DNA follows: TGTGCCAGCAGTTACGATAGAGGGACACTGAACACTGAAGCTTTCTTT. The chain combines TRBV28 with TRBJ1-1; TRBD1 is a possible D gene (6 bases). The CDR3 has 16 amino acids. Germline-derived CDR1 and CDR2 are MDHEN and SYDVKM. V dropped 4 bases and J dropped 0 bases, with 15 bases sitting between them.

J is TRBJ2-5 and V is TRBV7-9; TRBD1 is a possible D gene (5 bases). Between the trimmed V and J ends, which lost 3 bases and 1 base, there was a span of 9 bases. Germline-derived CDR1 and CDR2 are SEHNR and FQNEAQ (reference sequence). The CDR3 runs 14 residues. Here the CDR3 DNA reads TGTGCCAGCAGCTTGGGGCAGGGCCAAGAGACCCAGTACTTC. Translated, it gives CASSLGQGQETQYF. Full variable domain (missing parts from reference TRBV7-9 and TRBJ2-5): DTGVSQNPRHKITKRGQNVTFRCDPISEHNRLYWYRQTLGQGPEFLTYFQNEAQLEKSRLLSDRFSAERPKGSFSTLEIQRTEQGDSAMYLCASSLGQGQETQYFGPGTRLLVL.

This clone has more than one count but fewer than ten. This sequence joins TRBV6-5 and TRBJ1-2; D remains unclear. V lost 5 bases and J 8 bases, leaving 12 bases between the germline ends. Germline V lookup: CDR1 MNHEY, CDR2 SVGAGI. CDR3 size: 12 residues. The CDR3 DNA reads TGTGCCAGCAGTCCCGGTGTATCGGGCTACACCTTC. Its translation: CASSPGVSGYTF.